The clone carrying this T cell receptor beta chain showed up many times. Its antigen is undetermined. TCRdb re-called the reads through MiXCR, storing one row per CDR3 protein. The sample lists more than 250,000 distinct CDR3 sequences; roughly 13% were seen once. The sample is drawn from a study of T cell repertoires in cytomegalovirus infection. Study-wide context: Matching HLA type and CMV infection were both indicated by public TCR beta signatures.

V lost 1 base, J lost 4 bases, and 26 bases lay in between. The CDR3 consists of 19 residues. Whole-study findings and limits: In two of eight donors, the top clonotype was HLA-C-restricted CMV-specific. Carriers of CMV plus the relevant HLA were identified by cumulative public TCR beta family frequency.

The sequenced sample consisted of PBMCs. The receptor's source is a human donor in good health (CMV status not recorded). Some clones in this sample may be carry-over from other donors' samples. The chain couples TRBV12-3 or TRBV12-4 to TRBJ2-7, with D possibly matching TRBD1 (5 bases). CDR3 sequence (DNA): TGTGCCAGCAGTTTAGACCACCGGGTCGGGCAGGGCCCTTCTTACGAGCAGTACTTC. Amino acids: CASSLDHRVGQGPSYEQYF.